This is a list of T cell receptor beta chains from one sample in a study of human T cells and chemical hapten exposure. TCRdb re-analysed the RACE reads in MiXCR, keeping a single row per CDR3 protein. The sample includes about 140,000 distinct CDR3 sequences, 12% of them seen just once. Sequencing was performed on whole blood, taken in connection with sensitization to the hapten diphenylcyclopropenone (DPC). These receptors all come from a woman between 50 and 59 years old with alopecia areata. Some clones in this sample may be carry-over from other donors' samples. Each CDR3 is given with its conserved first and last residue. Each record gives: J gene, D gene, V gene, clone size, CDR3 protein, CDR3 DNA. The D gene is left open where the match is weak. Clone size appears in some rows only: once, few, many, or a class for an expanded clone.

TRBJ1-3 . TRBV14 many CASSQVLARGNTIYF TGTGCCAGCAGCCAAGTCTTGGCCAGAGGAAACACCATATATTTT
TRBJ2-7 TRBD1 TRBV20-1 many CSARGRWGTGGENPLYEQYF TGCAGTGCTAGAGGGAGATGGGGGACAGGGGGCGAGAATCCCCTCTACGAGCAGTACTTC
TRBJ1-5 . TRBV30 . CAWSAKGNQPQHF TGTGCCTGGAGTGCCAAGGGCAATCAGCCCCAGCATTTT
TRBJ2-5 TRBD1 TRBV13 . CASSRQGVQTQYF TGTGCCAGCAGCCGTCAGGGGGTACAGACCCAGTACTTC
TRBJ2-2 TRBD2 TRBV7-6 few CASQRTSGRANGAGELFF TGTGCCAGCCAAAGGACTAGCGGGAGGGCCAATGGAGCCGGGGAGCTGTTTTTT
TRBJ2-3 . TRBV4-3 few CASSLQLSGPPPTDTQYF TGCGCCAGCAGCCTCCAATTGTCGGGCCCCCCCCCCACAGATACGCAGTATTTT
TRBJ2-2 . TRBV27 . CASSSRQDLGELFF TGTGCCAGCAGTTCCCGACAGGATCTCGGGGAGCTGTTTTTT
TRBJ2-7 TRBD1 TRBV5-6 . CASSGQGTGPREEQYF TGTGCCAGCAGCGGACAAGGGACAGGGCCCAGAGAGGAGCAGTACTTC
TRBJ1-4 . TRBV29-1 many CSVDQAGKLFF TGCAGCGTTGATCAGGCCGGAAAACTGTTTTTT
TRBJ2-1 TRBD2 TRBV19 many CASRGSGLAGGGNEQFF TGTGCCAGTAGGGGTTCGGGACTAGCGGGAGGCGGGAATGAGCAGTTCTTC
TRBJ1-1 . TRBV5-1 . CASSTGAQTEAFF TGCGCCAGCAGCACGGGGGCACAGACTGAAGCTTTCTTT
TRBJ2-3 . TRBV4-2 few CASSQISDTQYF TGTGCCAGCAGCCAAATATCAGATACGCAGTATTTT
TRBJ1-5 . TRBV28 . CASSWHRSDQPQHF TGTGCCAGCAGTTGGCACAGGTCCGATCAGCCCCAGCATTTT
TRBJ2-3 TRBD1 TRBV4-1 many CASSPGQVADTQYF TGCGCCAGCAGCCCTGGACAGGTAGCAGATACGCAGTATTTT
TRBJ1-1 . TRBV18 . CASSPPNRLSNTEAFF TGTGCCAGCTCACCACCGAACAGGTTATCGAACACTGAAGCTTTCTTT
TRBJ2-3 . TRBV10-3 many CAISAGADTQYF TGTGCCATCAGTGCGGGGGCGGATACGCAGTATTTT
TRBJ2-7 . TRBV14 . CASSRPGASRGEQYF TGTGCCAGCAGTCGACCAGGGGCCTCCCGGGGCGAGCAGTACTTC
TRBJ2-7 . TRBV15 . CATSTLARYEQYF TGTGCCACCAGCACCCTGGCCCGTTACGAGCAGTACTTC
TRBJ1-1 . TRBV12-3/TRBV12-4 many CASSFGNTEAFF TGTGCCAGCAGTTTTGGGAACACTGAAGCTTTCTTT
TRBJ2-5 . TRBV11-2 once CASRPVGGIALQETQYF TGTGCCAGCAGGCCTGTGGGGGGAATAGCTTTACAAGAGACCCAGTACTTC
TRBJ2-5 TRBD2 TRBV20-1 few CSAPNLAGGGTQYF TGCAGTGCCCCGAACCTAGCGGGAGGCGGGACCCAGTACTTC
TRBJ2-7 . TRBV6-1 many CASNDLALSYEQYF TGTGCCAGCAATGACTTGGCCCTCTCCTACGAGCAGTACTTC
TRBJ1-2 . TRBV29-1 many CSAVGHNYGYTF TGCAGCGCCGTGGGGCATAACTATGGCTACACCTTC
TRBJ1-1 . TRBV12-5 many CASGLETGFTEAFF TGTGCTAGTGGTTTAGAGACAGGTTTCACTGAAGCTTTCTTT
TRBJ2-1 . TRBV29-1 few CSVELDYHFNEQFF TGCAGCGTTGAATTGGACTACCATTTTAATGAGCAGTTCTTC
TRBJ2-7 . TRBV19 . CASTPGSLRDEQYF TGTGCCAGTACCCCGGGCTCTCTTCGGGACGAGCAGTACTTC
TRBJ2-1 . TRBV5-1 . CASRESGSSYNEQFF TGCGCCAGCAGGGAGAGCGGTAGCTCCTACAATGAGCAGTTCTTC
TRBJ2-7 TRBD1 TRBV6-5 many CATRTGAVGEQYF TGTGCCACCCGGACAGGGGCCGTGGGGGAGCAGTACTTC
TRBJ2-2 TRBD2 TRBV14 . CASSWDYPTGELFF TGTGCCAGCAGCTGGGACTACCCCACCGGGGAGCTGTTTTTT
TRBJ2-1 TRBD2 TRBV11-2 . CASSRLAEGNEQFF TGTGCCAGCAGCAGACTAGCGGAGGGGAATGAGCAGTTCTTC
TRBJ2-2 . TRBV19 few CASSAYRGANTGELFF TGTGCCAGTAGTGCCTACCGGGGTGCGAACACCGGGGAGCTGTTTTTT
TRBJ2-7 TRBD2 TRBV13 . CASSEGLAGSDEQYF TGTGCCAGCAGCGAGGGACTAGCGGGCTCGGACGAGCAGTACTTC
TRBJ1-2 . TRBV18 many CASSPTGSDYGYTF TGTGCCAGCTCACCCACAGGGTCGGACTATGGCTACACCTTC
TRBJ2-2 . TRBV4-3 many CASSQGDAGELFF TGCGCCAGCAGCCAAGGGGACGCCGGGGAGCTGTTTTTT
TRBJ1-6 . TRBV2 many CASSPGHYNSPLHF TGTGCCAGCTCTCCCGGGCATTATAATTCACCCCTCCACTTT
TRBJ2-3 . TRBV21-1 few CASSKECGSSGPDTQYF TGTGCCAGCAGCAAAGAGTGTGGGTCTAGCGGCCCAGATACGCAGTATTTT
TRBJ2-1 TRBD2 TRBV11-2 . CASSLDSSRLAGVSDEQFF TGTGCCAGCAGCTTAGATTCATCTCGACTAGCGGGGGTGAGCGATGAGCAGTTCTTC